Presented here are 20 T cell receptor beta chains from one specimen sequenced in a study of CD8+CD57+ T cells in acquired aplastic anemia. Patients included in sequencing had previously demonstrated CD8+CD57+ cell expansion by flow cytometry. Profiles of TCR beta VDJ and CDR3 were generated from a genomic DNA template. TCRdb independently ran MiXCR on the reads; one entry per CDR3 protein. The sample yields 150,000 to 180,000 distinct CDR3 sequences, roughly half seen once. Sequenced input: sorted CD4+, CD8+, or CD8+CD57+ T cells (not recorded which) from PBMCs. These receptors all stem from a human donor with aplastic anemia.

The V and J genes are TRBV11-2 and TRBJ2-1, with 11 bases fitting TRBD2. Unmatched junction bases numbered 8, after V lost 6 bases and J lost 7 bases. CDR3 size: 15 residues. Per germline, CDR1 SGHAT and CDR2 FQNNGV. The CDR3 DNA reads TGTGCCAGCAGGCTAACTAGCGGGAGTGGTAATGAGCAGTTCTTC. Protein sequence: CASRLTSGSGNEQFF.

This chain links TRBV13 with TRBJ2-7, with 11 bases that match TRBD1. With 2 bases clipped from V and 4 bases from J, the junction kept 13 bases outside the gene matches. This CDR3 spans 18 amino acids. Per germline, CDR1 PRHDT and CDR2 FYEKMQ (reference sequence). DNA of the CDR3: TGTGCCAGCAGCTTACGCCATTCAGAGGACAGGGGGCGGTACGAGCAGTACTTC. It translates to CASSLRHSEDRGRYEQYF.

The table lists this clonotype with many counts. The CDR3 region is CSATGKDYEQYF. The DNA for the CDR3 is TGCAGTGCTACAGGCAAAGACTACGAGCAGTACTTC. The V and J genes are TRBV20-1 and TRBJ2-7; D gene unclear. Looked up from germline, CDR1 is DFQATT and CDR2 is SNEGSKA (reference sequence). V lost 4 bases and J lost 3, with 10 bases in between. CDR3 length equals 12 residues.

Comments on this clonotype: This may be a read error, as it is one base from a much larger clone. The V call is TRBV5-1, the J call TRBJ2-1, with D possibly TRBD2 on 5 matching bases. With 0 bases removed from V and 1 base from J, the gap between germline ends came to 11 bases. There are 16 residues in the CDR3. Germline lookup yields CDR1 SGHRS and CDR2 YFSETQ. The CDR3 reads CASSLVGEGSYNEQFF. The CDR3 nucleotides are TGCGCCAGCAGCTTGGTAGGCGAGGGTTCCTACAATGAGCAGTTCTTC.

This clonotype came up a few times. This chain links TRBV27 with TRBJ1-5, with TRBD1 as a possible D gene (5 bases). V was clipped by 6 bases and J by 0 bases, with 6 bases between them. CDR3 length: 13 amino acids. The germline V gene has CDR1 MNHEY and CDR2 SMNVEV (reference sequence). CDR3 in amino acids: CASRGPSNQPQHF. CDR3 DNA sequence: TGTGCCAGCAGGGGGCCTAGCAATCAGCCCCAGCATTTT.

The chain has TRBV24-1 and TRBJ2-3; TRBD1 matches 8 bases. Germline lookup yields CDR1 KGHDR and CDR2 SFDVKD. CDR3 length equals 15 residues. V shed 4 bases, J shed 4 bases, and the junction held 6 bases outside the gene matches. The CDR3 DNA reads TGTGCCACCAGTGAACAGGGGGATATTGCAGATACGCAGTATTTT. Translation: CATSEQGDIADTQYF.

With respect to this clonotype: It may be a read error: a sequence one base away is much more abundant. This chain links TRBV9 with TRBJ1-3; D not resolved. Germline V lookup: CDR1 SGDLS, CDR2 YYNGEE. This CDR3 is built from 15 residues. CDR3 in DNA: TGTGCCAGCAGCGTAAATGGCAACTCTGGAAACACCATGTATTTT. The encoded protein is CASSVNGNSGNTMYF.

The chain joins TRBV29-1 to TRBJ1-2; TRBD1 matches 8 bases. J lost 0 bases, V lost 7 bases, and 10 bases had no gene match. There are 15 residues in the CDR3. Germline loops: CDR1 SQVTM, CDR2 ANQGSEA. The CDR3 here is CSATGGGGPNYGYTF. DNA for the CDR3: TGCAGCGCTACAGGGGGAGGTGGGCCTAACTATGGCTACACCTTC.

The chain has TRBV7-3 and TRBJ1-2; possibly TRBD1 for D (6 bases). V was pared by 5 bases and J by 4 bases, with 17 bases between. The CDR3 has 15 amino acids. CDR1 is SGHTA, CDR2 FQGTGA, per germline. This CDR3 is CASSQTPRTAYGYTF. The CDR3 DNA follows: TGTGCCAGCAGCCAGACCCCTAGGACAGCCTATGGCTACACCTTC.

This clonotype is a singleton in its sample. Possible read error: a much larger clone is one base away. V usage is TRBV6-5 and J usage is TRBJ1-1; D unresolved. Germline V gene data show CDR1 as MNHEY and CDR2 as SVGAGI. The CDR3 length is 17 residues. Here the CDR3 reads CAISYSRVGEVNTEAFF. CDR3 sequence (DNA): TGTGCCATCAGTTACTCGCGGGTGGGTGAAGTGAACACTGAAGCTTTCTTT.

This clonotype was detected ten times or more. The genes are TRBV20-1 and TRBJ2-5, with TRBD1 matching over 7 bases. The CDR3 spans 15 residues. The V gene end was trimmed by 3 bases and the J gene end by 3 bases; junction bases not matched to a gene: 10. Germline V gives CDR1 DFQATT, CDR2 SNEGSKA (reference sequence). The CDR3 reads CSARITGDGKETQYF. The CDR3 DNA reads as TGCAGTGCTAGGATAACAGGGGACGGGAAAGAGACCCAGTACTTC.

This clonotype came up a few times. J is TRBJ1-2 and V is TRBV2; D unresolved. V lost 7 bases and J lost 2, with 11 bases in between. The CDR3 extends over 13 amino acids. Germline loops: CDR1 SNHLY, CDR2 FYNNEI. CDR3 sequence reads: CASKGTNNYGYTF. CDR3 sequence (DNA): TGTGCCAGCAAGGGCACTAACAACTATGGCTACACCTTC.

V usage is TRBV20-1 and J usage is TRBJ1-1; 9 bases map to TRBD1. From germline, CDR1 is DFQATT and CDR2 SNEGSKA (reference sequence). Trimming cost V 3 bases and J 1 base; bases outside gene matches: 3. This CDR3 has 14 amino acids. The chain's CDR3 is CSASWDRENTEAFF. In nucleotides, the CDR3 is TGCAGTGCTAGCTGGGACAGGGAGAACACTGAAGCTTTCTTT.

The chain has TRBV15 and TRBJ2-2; TRBD1 agrees at 9 bases. There are 14 residues in the CDR3. J lost 5 bases, V lost 9 bases, and 7 bases had no gene match. CDR1 and CDR2 from the germline V gene are LNHNV and YYDKDF (reference sequence). DNA of the CDR3: TGTGCCACAAGAGGACAGGGGTGGACCGGGGAGCTGTTTTTT. Translation gives CATRGQGWTGELFF.

This clonotype was detected ten times or more. This rearrangement joins TRBV7-8 to TRBJ1-5, with 7 bases identical to TRBD1. The length of the CDR3 is 15 residues. Losses at the gene ends were 7 bases for V and 6 bases for J; bases not matched to a gene: 12. Germline V gives CDR1 SGHVS, CDR2 FQNEAQ. The DNA of the CDR3 is TGTGCCAGCACCCTTGGAACAGGGGTGGGTCAGCCCCAGCATTTT. Encoded protein: CASTLGTGVGQPQHF. The complete variable domain, with remaining parts taken from reference TRBV7-8 and TRBJ1-5, reads GAGVSQSPRYKVAKRGQDVALRCDPISGHVSLFWYQQALGQGPEFLTYFQNEAQLDKSGLPSDRFFAERPEGSVSTLKIQRTQQEDSAVYLCASTLGTGVGQPQHFGDGTRLSIL.

A note on this clonotype: The junction and the germline gene differ at one end; a read error may be behind it. This chain links TRBV13 with TRBJ2-2; 12 nucleotides match TRBD2. There are 14 residues in the CDR3. In germline, CDR1 is PRHDT, CDR2 FYEKMQ (reference sequence). CDR3 coding DNA: TGTGCCAGCAGCTCATCTAGCGGGGGGGCCGGGTTGCTTTTT. This codes for CASSSSSGGAGLLF.

This clonotype was detected many times. The genes are TRBV4-2 and TRBJ1-2, with 10 nucleotides matching TRBD1. CDR3 size: 16 residues. In germline, CDR1 is LGHNA, CDR2 YNFKEQ. J was trimmed by 4 bases and V by 3 bases; bases with no gene match: 8. The CDR3 nucleotides are TGTGCCAGCAGCCACGGGGACAGGGGACAGTCCTATGGCTACACCTTC. Protein: CASSHGDRGQSYGYTF.

This clonotype was recorded at least ten times. V usage is TRBV7-9 and J usage is TRBJ2-7; the D is unclear. Germline V gene lookup returns CDR1 SEHNR and CDR2 FQNEAQ (reference sequence). This CDR3 spans 13 amino acids. Trimming cost V 4 bases and J 3 bases, with 10 bases left between them. CDR3 amino acids: CASSSSAGYEQYF. Here the CDR3 DNA reads TGTGCCAGCAGCTCTTCCGCCGGCTACGAGCAGTACTTC.

The chain combines TRBV24-1 with TRBJ2-3, with 11 bases aligning to TRBD2. V was pared by 3 bases and J by 2 bases, with 3 bases of the junction left unmatched. This CDR3 spans 16 amino acids. Germline V lookup: CDR1 KGHDR, CDR2 SFDVKD. The CDR3 sequence: CATSDPLAGDTDTQYF. The CDR3 DNA sequence: TGTGCCACCAGTGATCCACTAGCGGGGGACACAGATACGCAGTATTTT.

The chain combines TRBV18 with TRBJ1-2; D might be TRBD1 (5 bases). The CDR3 is made up of 14 amino acids. V was clipped by 2 bases and J by 8 bases, with 15 bases between them. In germline, CDR1 is KGHSH, CDR2 LQKENI. The DNA of the CDR3 is TGTGCCAGCTCACCAGTTGGGGGTGCGGGCGGCTACACCTTC. Amino acid sequence: CASSPVGGAGGYTF.